Here is one T cell receptor beta chain with its context. Antigen unknown. The sample originates from a study of cytomegalovirus exposure and HLA in healthy donors. Both 60 Vbeta primers and 13 Jbeta primers went into the PCR. Profiling relied on immunoSEQ multiplex PCR, and the TCRdb table lists in-frame clones only, not all of them. The sample consists of around 240,000 clones, roughly 82% of them appearing once. Study conclusions and caveats: Researchers had no immune exposure information except CMV serostatus available. In a later analysis, HLA-associated beta chains showed higher expansion and lower generation probabilities than comparable chains.

Germline-derived CDR1 and CDR2 are SGHRS and YFSETQ. CDR3 length: 15 amino acids. Unmatched junction bases numbered 2, after V lost 2 bases and J lost 4 bases. The rearrangement links TRBV5-1 to TRBJ2-2, with 10 bases that match TRBD2. Sequencing used PBMCs. This receptor was identified in a woman in her 40s in good health and CMV-seropositive. DNA of the CDR3: TGCGCCAGCAGCTTAAGCGGGGGGGCCACCGGGGAGCTGTTTTTT. Protein product: CASSLSGGATGELFF.